The clone carrying this TCR beta chain was seen many times. Its antigen is still unknown. Trimming removed 3 bases at V and 0 bases at J, with 13 bases between. Germline lookup yields CDR1 SGHTA and CDR2 FQGNSA. This CDR3 comprises 16 residues. The data derive from a study of identical twins. General study points: The study reached conclusions through statistical analysis that was cross-sectional, not following the same donors.

Template switching added a universal primer site, and cDNA bore unique molecular identifiers. TCRdb reanalysed the 5' RACE reads using MiXCR and keeps one entry per CDR3 protein. The top ten hold 0.25% to 0.3% of the sample, which has 1.5 million to 2 million distinct CDR3 sequences, 32% seen once. The chain couples TRBV7-2 to TRBJ2-3; TRBD2 is a possible D gene (5 bases). The sequencing input was cord blood. The receptor was isolated from a newborn girl in good health. As DNA, the CDR3 is TGTGCCAGCAGCTTTAAACGGGGTCGTAGCACAGATACGCAGTATTTT. It specifies CASSFKRGRSTDTQYF.